These 32 T cell receptor beta chains were all obtained from the same sample, sequenced in a study of early T cells in non-severe SARS-CoV-2 infection. Each CDR3 protein gets one entry after TCRdb re-called the 5' RACE reads with MiXCR. The table includes some 61,000 distinct CDR3 sequences, 13% detected once. Sequenced material: whole blood. The source is an adult who was a healthcare worker with PCR-confirmed SARS-CoV-2 infection or an uninfected control (not recorded which).

The chain is built from TRBV10-3 and TRBJ2-3; tentatively, D is TRBD1 (5 bases). Germline CDR1 is ENHRY and CDR2 is SYGVKD. The CDR3 contains 14 residues. V lost 6 bases, J lost 4 bases, and 14 bases lay in between. The chain's CDR3 is CAIRESQGPDTQYF. The CDR3 nucleotides read TGTGCCATCAGAGAGAGTCAGGGCCCAGATACGCAGTATTTT.

This clonotype was seen a handful of times. The CDR3 DNA reads as TGCAGTGCTGGACCTCCGACAGGGACTAGCACAGATACGCAGTATTTT. It translates to CSAGPPTGTSTDTQYF. The chain links TRBV20-1 to TRBJ2-3; D perhaps matches TRBD1 (7 bases). Germline V gene sequence: CDR1 DFQATT, CDR2 SNEGSKA (reference sequence). The CDR3 consists of 16 residues. V was shortened by 5 bases and J by 0 bases, with 18 bases between the two germline ends.

The table lists this clonotype with a few counts. The V call is TRBV20-1, the J call TRBJ2-1; 7 bases align to TRBD2. This CDR3 comprises 16 residues. Germline V gene data show CDR1 as DFQATT and CDR2 as SNEGSKA (reference sequence). The J segment lost 0 bases and the V segment lost 4 bases, leaving 9 bases of the junction unmatched. The CDR3 bases are TGCAGTGCTACCAGAAGCGGGGCCAACTCCTACAATGAGCAGTTCTTC. It is translated as CSATRSGANSYNEQFF.

This clonotype showed up many times. The J gene is TRBJ2-3, the V gene TRBV4-2; 10 nucleotides agree with TRBD2. The CDR3 is 17 residues long. Per germline, CDR1 LGHNA and CDR2 YNFKEQ. V lost 2 bases to trimming and J lost 2 bases; unmatched junction nucleotides: 7. The CDR3 loop is CASSQMRAGGPTDTQYF. Here the CDR3 DNA reads TGTGCCAGCAGCCAAATGAGAGCGGGAGGGCCCACAGATACGCAGTATTTT.

The chain uses TRBV7-3 and TRBJ2-7; TRBD1 aligns across 9 bases. CDR3 length equals 14 residues. Per the germline V gene, CDR1 is SGHTA and CDR2 is FQGTGA. The J segment lost 2 bases and the V segment lost 4 bases, leaving 3 bases of the junction unmatched. The CDR3 here is CASSWGQGPYEQYF. The DNA of the CDR3 is TGTGCCAGCAGCTGGGGACAGGGTCCCTACGAGCAGTACTTC.

This clonotype was found a few times. This rearrangement joins TRBV11-2 to TRBJ2-3; TRBD1 agrees at 8 bases. This CDR3 comprises 17 residues. V lost 4 bases to trimming and J lost 1 base; unmatched junction nucleotides: 10. Germline-derived CDR1 and CDR2 are SGHAT and FQNNGV. The CDR3: CASSSFRQGRGTDTQYF. The CDR3 nucleotides read TGTGCCAGCAGCTCCTTCCGACAGGGGCGCGGCACAGATACGCAGTATTTT.

V gene TRBV24-1 combines with J gene TRBJ1-5; D not certain. CDR3 length: 16 residues. V was trimmed by 0 bases and J by 1 base, leaving 9 bases between them. From germline, CDR1 is KGHDR and CDR2 SFDVKD. The DNA of the CDR3 is TGTGCCACCAGTGATTTGGGTGGGGTAAGCAATCAGCCCCAGCATTTT. Translated, it gives CATSDLGGVSNQPQHF.

Only a few counts were recorded for this clonotype. The chain uses TRBV3-1 and TRBJ2-3, with TRBD2 identical over 8 bases. This CDR3 has 15 amino acids. Germline-derived CDR1 and CDR2 are LGHDT and YNNKEL (reference sequence). The V segment lost 2 bases and the J segment 6 bases; nucleotides outside the gene matches: 7. The chain's CDR3 is CASSQRAGGPDTQYF. DNA for the CDR3: TGTGCCAGCAGCCAACGGGCGGGAGGTCCGGATACGCAGTATTTT.

The V gene is TRBV7-2, the J gene TRBJ2-1; possibly TRBD2 for D (6 bases). The germline V gene encodes CDR1 SGHTA and CDR2 FQGNSA. Trimming cost V 5 bases and J 7 bases, with 18 bases left between them. The CDR3 covers 15 residues. The CDR3 nucleotides read TGTGCCAGCAGCCCCCCCGGGACTTCAGGGAATGAGCAGTTCTTC. This encodes CASSPPGTSGNEQFF.

This clonotype was observed a few times. The V and J genes are TRBV7-9 and TRBJ2-3; D is perhaps TRBD1 (5 bases). The CDR3 is 15 amino acids. Trimming took off 3 bases at V and 2 bases at J, with 12 bases between the two ends. Germline V gene sequence: CDR1 SEHNR, CDR2 FQNEAQ (reference sequence). The CDR3 loop reads CASSFGRGHTDTQYF. Written as DNA, the CDR3 is TGTGCCAGCAGCTTCGGAAGGGGCCACACAGATACGCAGTATTTT.

This clonotype was recorded many times. The chain joins TRBV7-9 to TRBJ2-7; D is perhaps TRBD1 or TRBD2 (5 bases each). The germline V gene has CDR1 SEHNR and CDR2 FQNEAQ (reference sequence). With 5 bases removed from V and 7 bases from J, the gap between germline ends came to 24 bases. The CDR3 has 16 residues. DNA of the CDR3: TGTGCCAGCAGCCCCGGGGATGCAGGGATCTTTCGGGAGCAGTACTTC. Its protein product is CASSPGDAGIFREQYF.

This clonotype was counted a few times. This chain connects TRBV3-1 to TRBJ2-7; a possible D gene is TRBD1 (5 bases). Germline CDR1 LGHDT, CDR2 YNNKEL (reference sequence). With 1 base removed from V and 6 bases from J, the gap between germline ends came to 16 bases. The CDR3 covers 15 residues. DNA of the CDR3: TGTGCCAGCAGCCAAGGTTGGACAAGAACGGTCGAGCAGTACTTC. Protein: CASSQGWTRTVEQYF.

This clonotype was counted many times. This rearrangement joins TRBV6-5 to TRBJ2-7; TRBD2 agrees at 10 bases. Germline V gene lookup returns CDR1 MNHEY and CDR2 SVGAGI. The CDR3 spans 15 residues. V gave up 5 bases and J gave up 3 bases; unmatched junction bases: 7. The CDR3 DNA follows: TGTGCCAGCAGTCTCCTAGCGGGAGCCGGCTACGAGCAGTACTTC. Translated, it gives CASSLLAGAGYEQYF.

The sample holds a few counts of this clonotype. The V gene is TRBV28, the J gene TRBJ2-4; the D is unclear. The germline V gene has CDR1 MDHEN and CDR2 SYDVKM. CDR3 length equals 11 residues. The V gene lost 9 bases and the J gene lost 0 bases, with 3 bases spanning the gap. The CDR3 DNA follows: TGTGCCAGTCTAGCCAAAAACATTCAGTACTTC. Translating it yields CASLAKNIQYF.

This clonotype was found a few times. The gene calls are TRBV29-1 and TRBJ2-7, with D perhaps matching TRBD1 or TRBD2 (5 bases each). The V gene lost 5 bases and the J gene lost 5 bases, with 10 bases spanning the gap. The CDR3 consists of 11 residues. CDR1 SQVTM and CDR2 ANQGSEA come from the germline V gene. The CDR3 region is CSVNRGHEQYF. The CDR3 region has the DNA TGCAGCGTTAATAGGGGACACGAGCAGTACTTC.

The sample holds many counts of this clonotype. The chain is built from TRBV6-5 and TRBJ1-2; TRBD1 might be the D (5 bases). This CDR3 has 14 amino acids. Germline lookup yields CDR1 MNHEY and CDR2 SVGAGI. Deletions cut 6 bases from V and 5 bases from J, with 16 bases between. The chain's CDR3 is CASRGAAERYGYTF. In nucleotides, the CDR3 is TGTGCCAGCAGAGGGGCAGCGGAAAGATATGGCTACACCTTC.

This clonotype is termed large (0.1 to 1%). The chain joins TRBV28 to TRBJ1-5; D not certain. The CDR3 is 11 residues long. Trimming left V 3 bases short and J 6 bases short, with 3 bases between. In germline, CDR1 is MDHEN, CDR2 SYDVKM. The CDR3 loop reads CASSFPQPQHF. In DNA, the CDR3 is TGTGCCAGCAGTTTTCCTCAGCCCCAGCATTTT.

This clonotype was counted ten times or more. This chain uses TRBV19 with TRBJ2-6; 8 bases line up with TRBD1. This CDR3 contains 17 residues. Germline trimming cut 3 bases from V and 0 bases from J; bases unmatched to any gene: 4. Germline CDR1 and CDR2: LNHDA and SQIVND (reference sequence). CDR3 amino acids: CASSIRTGPSGANVLTF. CDR3 in DNA: TGTGCCAGTAGTATTCGGACAGGGCCCTCTGGGGCCAACGTCCTGACTTTC.

This clonotype was observed many times. The V and J genes are TRBV7-9 and TRBJ2-7; D tentatively reads TRBD1 or TRBD2 (6 bases each). CDR3 size: 13 residues. Germline V lookup: CDR1 SEHNR, CDR2 FQNEAQ (reference sequence). Trimming pared 8 bases from V and 5 bases from J, leaving 16 bases between. Written as DNA, the CDR3 is TGTGCCAGCGGGGGGCTAGCGCGGGACGAGCAGTACTTC. It translates to CASGGLARDEQYF.

This clonotype was observed a few times. The chain uses TRBV6-4 and TRBJ2-3; D is tentatively TRBD1 or TRBD2 (5 bases each). Germline V gene sequence: CDR1 MRHNA, CDR2 SNTAGT. The CDR3 has 18 residues. V shed 4 bases and J shed 2 bases, with 22 bases lying between them. CDR3 protein: CASSGSRRPEGHTDTQYF. The DNA of the CDR3 is TGTGCCAGCAGTGGAAGTAGGCGGCCTGAGGGGCACACAGATACGCAGTATTTT.

A few counts support this clonotype. The chain joins TRBV7-6 to TRBJ2-1; D gene unclear. CDR1 and CDR2 from the germline V gene are SGHVS and FNYEAQ. V lost 1 base and J lost 7, with 8 bases in between. The CDR3 is 13 residues long. The CDR3 sequence is CASSLGARNEQFF. In DNA, the CDR3 is TGTGCCAGCAGCTTAGGCGCTCGTAATGAGCAGTTCTTC.

Many counts were recorded for this clonotype. V gene TRBV5-1 combines with J gene TRBJ2-7, with D maybe TRBD1 (6 bases). The V gene's germline CDR1 is SGHRS and CDR2 YFSETQ. This CDR3 contains 13 residues. V was pared by 4 bases and J by 1 base, with 9 bases between. CDR3 sequence (DNA): TGCGCCAGCAGCCTTGGACAGTCCTACGAGCAGTACTTC. This encodes CASSLGQSYEQYF.

This clonotype was seen a handful of times. The genes are TRBV4-2 and TRBJ2-7; 10 bases align to TRBD2. Per germline, CDR1 LGHNA and CDR2 YNFKEQ. The CDR3 covers 16 residues. With 0 bases clipped from V and 4 bases from J, the junction kept 6 bases outside the gene matches. CDR3 residues: CASSQDASGSLYEQYF. The CDR3 coding sequence is TGTGCCAGCAGCCAAGATGCTAGCGGGAGTTTGTACGAGCAGTACTTC.

Many counts were recorded for this clonotype. The J gene is TRBJ1-3, the V gene TRBV13; no clear D. Germline lookup yields CDR1 PRHDT and CDR2 FYEKMQ (reference sequence). This CDR3 has 17 amino acids. Trimming removed 2 bases at V and 0 bases at J, with 14 bases between. The DNA for the CDR3 is TGTGCCAGCAGCTTACGATTAGGGCGTACCTCTGGAAACACCATATATTTT. This translates into CASSLRLGRTSGNTIYF.

V is TRBV6-6 and J is TRBJ1-1; the D is unclear. The ends were cut back, 0 bases at V and 0 bases at J, with 8 bases in the middle. This CDR3 comprises 15 residues. Germline values: CDR1 MNHNY, CDR2 SVGAGI (reference sequence). In DNA, the CDR3 is TGTGCCAGCAGTTACTCGATTAGGATGAACACTGAAGCTTTCTTT. As protein: CASSYSIRMNTEAFF.

This clonotype was seen at least ten times. The V and J genes are TRBV12-3 or TRBV12-4 and TRBJ2-3; 10 bases fit TRBD2. With V trimmed by 5 bases and J by 2 bases, 4 bases remained unmatched. CDR3 length: 15 residues. CDR3 nucleotides: TGTGCCAGCAGTCTCCTAGCGGGAGTCACAGATACGCAGTATTTT. Amino acids: CASSLLAGVTDTQYF.

The CDR3 nucleotides read TGTGCCAGCAGCCGGAGGACGGGGACTTACGAGCAGTACTTC. Protein: CASSRRTGTYEQYF. The chain recombines TRBV4-2 with TRBJ2-7, with D perhaps TRBD2 (6 bases). CDR1 LGHNA and CDR2 YNFKEQ come from the germline V gene. CDR3 length: 14 amino acids. V lost 4 bases and J 4 bases, leaving 14 bases between the germline ends.

This clonotype was counted only a few times. The J gene is TRBJ1-2, the V gene TRBV2; D perhaps matches TRBD1 (5 bases). The CDR3 length is 14 residues. CDR1 is SNHLY, CDR2 FYNNEI, per germline. V shed 2 bases and J shed 6 bases, with 13 bases lying between them. In nucleotides, the CDR3 is TGTGCCAGCAGTGAAAGAGGGGTGGTAGATGGCTACACCTTC. Its protein is CASSERGVVDGYTF. The full variable domain, with the rest looked up from reference TRBV2 and TRBJ1-2, is EPEVTQTPSHQVTQMGQEVILRCVPISNHLYFYWYRQILGQKVEFLVSFYNNEISEKSEIFDDQFSVERPDGSNFTLKIRSTKLEDSAMYFCASSERGVVDGYTFGSGTRLTVV.

J is TRBJ1-1 and V is TRBV4-3; the D is unclear. This CDR3 spans 16 amino acids. Germline CDR1 and CDR2: LGHNA and YSLEER. Trimming removed 1 base from V and 4 bases from J, with 16 bases in between. In DNA, the CDR3 is TGCGCCAGCAGCCAAGGGAACCTGGGCTGGGGCACTGAAGCTTTCTTT. Translation: CASSQGNLGWGTEAFF.

This clonotype was recorded a few times. The chain links TRBV18 to TRBJ1-5, with TRBD1 matching over 7 bases. This CDR3 spans 15 amino acids. From germline, CDR1 is KGHSH and CDR2 LQKENI. With 3 bases clipped from V and 6 bases from J, the junction kept 8 bases outside the gene matches. CDR3 in DNA: TGTGCCAGCTCACCTGTCCAAGGGGGCAGTCAGCCCCAGCATTTT. Amino acid sequence: CASSPVQGGSQPQHF.

V usage is TRBV2 and J usage is TRBJ2-1; D possibly corresponds to TRBD2 (5 bases). Germline V CDR1 and CDR2: SNHLY, FYNNEI. V was clipped by 0 bases and J by 7 bases, with 16 bases between them. The CDR3 extends over 16 amino acids. CDR3 amino acids: CASSEARAGVGNEQFF. Here the CDR3 DNA reads TGTGCCAGCAGTGAAGCGAGGGCGGGCGTGGGAAATGAGCAGTTCTTC.

The table lists this clonotype with a few counts. The chain employs TRBV27 and TRBJ2-3, with unresolved D. This CDR3 has 15 amino acids. The V and J ends lost 5 bases and 4 bases respectively, with 16 bases between them. The V gene's germline CDR1 is MNHEY and CDR2 SMNVEV (reference sequence). The CDR3 nucleotides read TGTGCCAGCAGTACCCTTCGGATCAAGGCAGATACGCAGTATTTT. This codes for CASSTLRIKADTQYF.